This entry lists 16 T cell receptor beta chains sequenced from one sample in a study of T cell repertoires in cytomegalovirus infection. TCRdb passed the reads through MiXCR, listing each CDR3 protein once. This table has 740,000 or so distinct CDR3 sequences, 35% to 45% appearing once. Sequenced input: PBMCs. The receptor set was obtained from a human donor in good health (CMV status not recorded). Some clones in this sample may be carry-over from other donors' samples.

The V call is TRBV10-3, the J call TRBJ1-4; a weak D match, TRBD1 (6 bases). Germline CDR1 ENHRY, CDR2 SYGVKD. This CDR3 has 15 amino acids. V lost 1 base and J lost 2, with 8 bases in between. The CDR3, as DNA: TGTGCCATCAGTGAGTTGGGGGGCACTAATGAAAAACTGTTTTTT. Translating it yields CAISELGGTNEKLFF.

Ten or more counts support this clonotype. The CDR3 loop is CASIEGAGEETQYF. The CDR3 bases are TGTGCCAGCATCGAAGGGGCAGGGGAAGAGACCCAGTACTTC. V and J are TRBV7-8 and TRBJ2-5, with D possibly matching TRBD1 (6 bases). Trimming stripped 7 bases from V and 3 bases from J, with 15 bases between. The CDR3 runs 14 residues. The germline V gene encodes CDR1 SGHVS and CDR2 FQNEAQ.

The V and J genes are TRBV4-1 and TRBJ1-5; TRBD1 matches at 9 bases. The CDR3 length is 17 residues. Germline CDR1 MGHRA, CDR2 YSYEKL. V shed 3 bases, J shed 6 bases, and the junction held 12 bases outside the gene matches. The CDR3 bases are TGCGCCAGCAGCCAGCCACACAGGGGGCGCAGGGGTCAGCCCCAGCATTTT. Its protein product is CASSQPHRGRRGQPQHF.

This chain uses TRBV29-1 with TRBJ2-2; the D gene is possibly TRBD2 (7 bases). The CDR3 length is 16 residues. V lost 2 bases and J 5 bases, leaving 18 bases between the germline ends. Germline V gene lookup returns CDR1 SQVTM and CDR2 ANQGSEA. The CDR3 sequence: CSVEFGAGRGTGELFF. The CDR3 bases are TGCAGCGTTGAATTTGGGGCAGGGAGGGGGACCGGGGAGCTGTTTTTT.

The CDR3 DNA sequence: TGCAGTGCTCCATCTAGCACAGATACGCAGTATTTT. It codes for CSAPSSTDTQYF. This chain joins TRBV20-1 and TRBJ2-3; no clear D. The CDR3 loop spans 12 amino acids. Trimming took off 5 bases at V and 0 bases at J, with 6 bases between the two ends. Germline loops: CDR1 DFQATT, CDR2 SNEGSKA (reference sequence).

In its sample, this clonotype was seen a few times. The chain joins TRBV11-2 to TRBJ2-1, with 9 nucleotides matching TRBD2. From germline, CDR1 is SGHAT and CDR2 FQNNGV. The CDR3 consists of 17 residues. Trimming cost V 0 bases and J 1 base; bases outside gene matches: 4. As DNA, the CDR3 is TGTGCCAGCAGCTTAGAAGGTGCGGGAGGGTCCTACAATGAGCAGTTCTTC. Translating gives CASSLEGAGGSYNEQFF.

The chain employs TRBV30 and TRBJ1-2; 8 bases line up with TRBD1. This CDR3 contains 15 residues. Germline V gives CDR1 GTSNPN, CDR2 SVGIG (reference sequence). Trimming cost V 1 base and J 8 bases; bases outside gene matches: 12. The CDR3 here is CAWSGPDRGLWGYTF. Here the CDR3 DNA reads TGTGCCTGGAGTGGGCCAGACAGGGGCCTCTGGGGCTACACCTTC.

This clonotype has a handful of counts. At one end the junction does not follow the germline gene, possibly because of a read error. The chain links TRBV11-1 to TRBJ2-7; the D is unclear. The CDR3 contains 14 residues. Germline CDR1 and CDR2: SGHAT and FQDESV (reference sequence). The CDR3, as DNA: TGTGCCAGCAGCCTTGGAGCAGGCTCCCACGAGCAGTACTTC. It encodes CASSLGAGSHEQYF. Looking up the rest from reference TRBV11-1 and TRBJ2-7 gives the full variable domain: EAEVAQSPRYKITEKSQAVAFWCDPISGHATLYWYRQILGQGPELLVQFQDESVVDDSQLPKDRFSAERLKGVDSTLKIQPAELGDSAMYLCASSLGAGSHEQYFGPGTRLTVT.

On this clonotype itself: Here the CDR3 omits its conserved ending phenylalanine or tryptophan, so a read error is the likely source. Because the CDR3's place on the DNA is in doubt, the DNA is left out and the CDR3 is given as listed by TCRdb. The chain carries TRBV7-2 and TRBJ2-1. From germline, CDR1 is SGHTA and CDR2 FQGNSA. The CDR3 totals 13 residues, both ends included. The CDR3 sequence is CASSLMWVSEQLL.

This clonotype was seen more than once but under ten times. The junction differs from germline at one of its ends, possibly a read error. The genes are TRBV7-7 and TRBJ2-5; TRBD1 aligns across 9 bases. CDR1 is SSHAT, CDR2 FNYEAQ, per germline (reference sequence). The CDR3 contains 15 residues. CDR3 loop: CASSFGQGKEETQYF. CDR3 DNA sequence: TGTGCTAGCAGCTTTGGACAGGGGAAGGAGGAGACCCAGTACTTC.

The V call is TRBV6-6, the J call TRBJ1-3; D possibly corresponds to TRBD1 (6 bases). The V gene lost 0 bases and the J gene lost 4 bases, with 19 bases spanning the gap. Germline V gene sequence: CDR1 MNHNY, CDR2 SVGAGI (reference sequence). The CDR3 runs to 18 residues. The CDR3 DNA follows: TGTGCCAGCAGTTACTCTCCGACCAGGGGACTAACGGGAAACACCATATATTTT. Translating gives CASSYSPTRGLTGNTIYF.

This clonotype has at least ten counts. The rearrangement joins TRBV28 to TRBJ2-3; D is perhaps TRBD2 (5 bases). Germline CDR1 reads MDHEN; CDR2 reads SYDVKM. Trimming removed 2 bases from V and 4 bases from J, with 10 bases in between. The CDR3 extends over 14 amino acids. The CDR3 DNA is TGTGCCAGCAGTTTAGTCACCGGGGCAGATACGCAGTATTTT. Protein product: CASSLVTGADTQYF.

This clonotype occurred many times. This rearrangement joins TRBV7-6 to TRBJ1-6; D gene unclear. CDR1 SGHVS and CDR2 FNYEAQ come from the germline V gene. The CDR3 extends over 15 amino acids. Trimming removed 3 bases from V and 2 bases from J, with 8 bases in between. CDR3 sequence reads: CASSLQDTYNSPLHF. The DNA for the CDR3 is TGTGCCAGCAGCTTGCAAGACACCTATAATTCACCCCTCCACTTT.

This clonotype was observed a handful of times. The chain joins TRBV28 to TRBJ1-1; 11 positions match TRBD1. Looked up from germline, CDR1 is MDHEN and CDR2 is SYDVKM. The CDR3 covers 16 residues. V lost 2 bases and J lost 3; bases outside the gene matches: 5. CDR3: CASSLRRTGGYTEAFF. CDR3 DNA: TGTGCCAGCAGTTTAAGACGGACAGGGGGCTACACTGAAGCTTTCTTT. Together with reference TRBV28 and TRBJ1-1, the CDR3 gives the full variable domain: DVKVTQSSRYLVKRTGEKVFLECVQDMDHENMFWYRQDPGLGLRLIYFSYDVKMKEKGDIPEGYSVSREKKERFSLILESASTNQTSMYLCASSLRRTGGYTEAFFGQGTRLTVV.

The table lists this clonotype with a few counts. V usage is TRBV27 and J usage is TRBJ1-2; possible D gene TRBD1, 6 bases. The CDR3 has 14 amino acids. The germline gives CDR1 MNHEY, CDR2 SMNVEV (reference sequence). V lost 5 bases and J lost 4, with 14 bases in between. The CDR3 DNA reads as TGTGCCAGCAGTGGTCTGGACAGCCCCTATGGCTACACCTTC. Translated: CASSGLDSPYGYTF.

The chain uses TRBV20-1 and TRBJ2-2; D is perhaps TRBD2 (5 bases). Germline values: CDR1 DFQATT, CDR2 SNEGSKA (reference sequence). V was shortened by 1 base and J by 0 bases, with 15 bases between the two germline ends. This CDR3 has 17 residues. This CDR3 is CSARVSRGAPNTGELFF. The CDR3 DNA reads TGCAGTGCTAGAGTATCTCGGGGAGCCCCGAACACCGGGGAGCTGTTTTTT.